Reported below is one T cell receptor (beta chain). What it binds is unknown. Both 60 Vbeta primers and 13 Jbeta primers went into the PCR. Here immunoSEQ multiplex PCR was the method, and the copy in TCRdb shows in-frame clones only, minus some. This repertoire comprises 30,000 to 40,000 clones; its ten largest clones make up approximately 5.9%. The CDR3 totals 14 residues. The V gene's germline CDR1 is SSHAT and CDR2 FNYEAQ (reference sequence). The data belong to a study of cytomegalovirus exposure and HLA in healthy donors. General study points: Reported results showed that the classifier diagnosed cytomegalovirus status with high specificity and sensitivity. An assumption of roughly uniform sequencing depth across donors underlay the presence/absence analyses. Earlier analysis yielded a pattern in which most TCR beta V segments were productive about 90% or about 30% of the time. The listing of 150 or so TCR beta chains classed them as cytomegalovirus-associated.

The chain couples TRBV7-7 to TRBJ1-6, with TRBD1 matching over 7 bases. The TCR originated in a human donor in good health. Source material: PBMCs. CDR3 protein: CASQTGPRGSPLHF. CDR3 coding DNA: TGTGCTTCCCAGACAGGGCCGAGGGGTTCACCCCTCCACTTT.